The clone carrying this T cell receptor (beta chain) has just a few counts. The V and J ends lost 1 base and 6 bases, in that order; junction bases with no gene match: 7. The CDR3 extends over 15 amino acids. Germline loops: CDR1 SNHLY, CDR2 FYNNEI. The sample is drawn from a study of T cell clonotyping in hematopoietic cell transplantation. Specified time point: recipient sample about 28 days before transplant, after cytoreduction. Sequencing was performed with immunoSEQ multiplex PCR; in TCRdb, only in-frame clones are kept and a portion is missing. The table records over 4,000 clones, around 30% of them present only once.

The TCR comes from a man aged 45-65 years with myelofibrosis. Some clones in this sample may be carry-over from other donors' samples. This chain joins TRBV2 and TRBJ2-3; 7 bases line up with TRBD2. The specimen comprised peripheral blood mononuclear cells, sampled before stem cell transplant. DNA for the CDR3: TGTGCCAGCAGTGAAGGACTAGCAAACAGGGATACGCAGTATTTT. As protein: CASSEGLANRDTQYF.